This TCR delta chain comes out of a study of gamma-delta T cells after stem cell transplantation. Germline V CDR1 and CDR2: GEAIGNYY, EKD. This CDR3 spans 22 amino acids. Trimming removed 0 bases from V and 2 bases from J; junction bases left unmatched: 26. TCRdb re-processed the RT-PCR reads via CATT. Among approximately 1,300 delta-chain clones listed, roughly 4.5% were seen once. This clone was seen a handful of times. The protein in TCRdb stems from a much larger clone and differs at residue 9 from this DNA's translation, likely a read error; here the protein is translated from the DNA. Sequenced material: gamma-delta T cells. V and J are TRDV2 and TRDJ1; the match to TRDD3 covers 7 bases. This sequence was found in a human donor. It is not recorded whose cells these are; they may come from a transplant donor. In DNA, the CDR3 is TGTGCCTGTGACACCCAGTTCGCCTTCTCGGGCCTAGTGGGGGAGACTACCGATAAACTCATCTTT. Residues: CACDTQFAFSGLVGETTDKLIF.